This T cell receptor (beta chain) was captured in a study of CD8+ T cells in alopecia areata. As for this clone: Its antigen is unidentified.

The CDR3 runs 13 residues. The V and J ends lost 3 bases and 2 bases respectively, with 7 bases between them. Germline V gene data show CDR1 as MGHDK and CDR2 as SYGVNS. Findings and limits, study-wide: Affected lesional scalp, above all in alopecia totalis/universalis, was more clonal than normal scalp.

cDNA serving as the sequencing template came from extracted, reverse transcribed RNA. Assay: immunoSEQ multiplex PCR; the TCRdb copy retains only in-frame clones and omits some. The sample carries 150,000 to 200,000 clones, roughly 60% recorded once. The sequence was collected from a human donor in good health. V usage is TRBV25-1 and J usage is TRBJ1-1; D remains ambiguous. Sequencing was done on a sample of CD4+ T cells sorted from blood. DNA of the CDR3: TGTGCCAGCAGTGATGGGATAAACACTGAAGCTTTCTTT. Translated: CASSDGINTEAFF.